In its sample, the clone carrying this TCR beta chain was seen many times. Its antigen is currently unknown. A template switching step contributed a universal primer site, while unique molecular identifiers were present in the cDNA. TCRdb analysed the 5' RACE reads with MiXCR anew, one entry per CDR3 protein. The sample includes more than 350,000 distinct CDR3 sequences, roughly 9% of them seen just once. This sample is drawn from a study of identical twins. General study points: These conclusions were based on statistical analysis (cross-sectional, not following the same donors). Abundant beta clonotypes from cord blood bore fewer insertions; memory repertoires lacked this pattern. With monozygotic twins, out-of-frame TCR alpha sharing exceeded what models estimated.

The CDR3 runs 16 residues. Trimming took 5 bases from V and 0 from J; bases not matched to a gene: 7. Germline lookup yields CDR1 MNHEY and CDR2 SVGEGT. This rearrangement joins TRBV6-2 or TRBV6-3 to TRBJ2-1, with 7 bases aligning to TRBD2. This receptor was taken from a woman aged 50 to 60 in good health. The specimen was naive T cells sorted from blood. The chain's CDR3 is CASSRNLAASYNEQFF. In nucleotides, the CDR3 is TGTGCCAGCAGTCGGAACCTAGCGGCCTCCTACAATGAGCAGTTCTTC.